Listed below are T cell receptor beta chains from one sample, sequenced in a study of cytomegalovirus exposure and HLA in healthy donors. Some clones are missing from TCRdb's copy, which holds only in-frame ones; the method was immunoSEQ multiplex PCR. The data show under 200,000 clones, with roughly 79% seen just once and 1.9% held by the top ten. Sequenced material: PBMCs. The receptors here all came from a man aged 30-40 years in good health and CMV-seronegative. Both conserved end residues are part of each CDR3. Each record gives: J gene, V gene, D gene, clone size, CDR3 DNA, CDR3 protein. A D gene is named only where the DNA matches it firmly. The size field is filled for only some rows; it gives once, few, many or a size class.

TRBJ1-1,TRBV28,-,-,TGTGCCAGCAGTTCCTGGACAGAGGGGAGTACTGAAGCTTTCTTT,CASSSWTEGSTEAFF
TRBJ1-6,TRBV6-5,TRBD1,-,TGTGCCAGCAGTCAAACAGGGGATAATTCACCCCTCCACTTT,CASSQTGDNSPLHF
TRBJ1-6,TRBV15,-,-,TGTGCCACCAGCAGAGGACAGGAACATAATTCACCCCTCCACTTT,CATSRGQEHNSPLHF
TRBJ2-2,TRBV28,-,once,TGTGCCAGCAGTTTTGGGGGGGCGGGCACCGGGGAGCTGTTTTTT,CASSFGGAGTGELFF
TRBJ2-7,TRBV5-1,-,-,TGCGCCAGCAGCTTGGGACAGACCTTCTCCGAGCAGTACTTC,CASSLGQTFSEQYF
TRBJ2-1,TRBV7-9,TRBD2,-,TGTGCCAGCAGCTCGAGACCGGGACTAGCTCAAAATGAGCAGTTCTTC,CASSSRPGLAQNEQFF
TRBJ2-5,TRBV5-1,TRBD2,-,TGCGCCAGCAGCGTGGGACTAGCGGGACGGGACCAGTACTTC,CASSVGLAGRDQYF
TRBJ1-4,TRBV28,-,-,TGTGCCAGCAGGGCAGAGGAGGCAACTAATGAAAAACTGTTTTTT,CASRAEEATNEKLFF
TRBJ2-1,TRBV7-3,TRBD1,once,TGTGCCAGCAGCTCTGGACAGGGGGCCAATGAGCAGTTCTTC,CASSSGQGANEQFF
TRBJ2-5,TRBV7-2,TRBD1,-,TGTGCCAGCAGCTTGGGGACAGGGGTGGTTTCGGGAGAGACCCAGTACTTC,CASSLGTGVVSGETQYF
TRBJ2-3,TRBV7-9,TRBD2,-,TGTGCCAGCAGCTTAGCGGGAGGGCGGGCAGATACGCAGTATTTT,CASSLAGGRADTQYF
TRBJ1-1,TRBV5-1,-,-,TGCGCCAGCAGCTACAGTTACAGGGAGAACACTGAAGCTTTCTTT,CASSYSYRENTEAFF
TRBJ1-2,TRBV6-5,TRBD1,-,TGTGCCAGCAGTTCGGGACAGGGACCTTATGGCTACACCTTC,CASSSGQGPYGYTF
TRBJ1-1,TRBV18,TRBD1,-,TGTGCCAGCTCACCCGGACAGGGATGGACTGAAGCTTTCTTT,CASSPGQGWTEAFF
TRBJ1-2,TRBV27,TRBD1,-,TGTGCCAGCAGGGACAGGGGGAACTATGGCTACACCTTC,CASRDRGNYGYTF
TRBJ1-4,TRBV7-8,-,-,TGTGCCAGCAGCTGGACAGCCCTTAATGAAAAACTGTTTTTT,CASSWTALNEKLFF
TRBJ2-5,TRBV7-7,TRBD2,-,TGTGCTAGCAGCTTAGCTAGCGGGAGGTTGGAGACCCAGTACTTC,CASSLASGRLETQYF
TRBJ2-2,TRBV29-1,TRBD2,once,TGCAGCGTTGAAAGGACTAGCGGGAGTCGCACCGGGGAGCTGTTTTTT,CSVERTSGSRTGELFF
TRBJ1-2,TRBV21-1,-,-,TGTGCCAGCAGCAAAGAGAGGGACAGGGGAAACTATGGCTACACCTTC,CASSKERDRGNYGYTF
TRBJ1-5,TRBV18,-,-,TGTGCCAGCTCCGGAGAAGGAACTCAGCCCCAGCATTTT,CASSGEGTQPQHF
TRBJ2-7,TRBV7-3,TRBD1,-,TGTGCCAGCAGCTTAATCGGGACAGGGGACTACGAGCAGTACTTC,CASSLIGTGDYEQYF
TRBJ2-7,TRBV29-1,TRBD1,-,TGCAGCGTTGACCTGGGACAGGCCCACTACGAGCAGTACTTC,CSVDLGQAHYEQYF
TRBJ1-1,TRBV6-5,-,-,TGTGCCAGCAATCTCGCGGGGCGCCACACTGAAGCTTTCTTT,CASNLAGRHTEAFF
TRBJ2-2,TRBV7-3,TRBD2,few,TGTGCCAGCACCGTAGCGGGTTCCACCGGGGAGCTGTTTTTT,CASTVAGSTGELFF
TRBJ1-6,TRBV7-9,-,few,TGTGCCAGCAGCTTAGTACAGGGAAATTCACCCCTCCACTTT,CASSLVQGNSPLHF
TRBJ2-3,TRBV7-3,TRBD2,once,TGTGCCAGCAGCGACCCGGGACTAGCGGGACCCCGGGATACGCAGTATTTT,CASSDPGLAGPRDTQYF
TRBJ2-1,TRBV4-1,-,-,TGCGCCAGCAGCTTCACTAGCAATGAGCAGTTCTTC,CASSFTSNEQFF
TRBJ2-5,TRBV5-1,TRBD2,-,TGCGCCAGCAGCTTGGGGACTAGCGGGAGAGTTAAGACCCAGTACTTC,CASSLGTSGRVKTQYF
TRBJ2-7,TRBV30,TRBD1,-,TGTGCCTGGAGTGGACAGGGGATCGGGCAGTACTTC,CAWSGQGIGQYF
TRBJ2-5,TRBV25-1,TRBD2,-,TGTGCCAGCAGTGTCCCCGGACTAGCGGGAGTTGAAGAGACCCAGTACTTC,CASSVPGLAGVEETQYF
TRBJ2-7,TRBV5-6,-,-,TGTGCCAGCAGCTTGACCCCGGGAGCCTACGAGCAGTACTTC,CASSLTPGAYEQYF
TRBJ1-2,TRBV6-1,TRBD1,-,TGTGCCAGCAGCTTGACAGGGAACTATGGCTACACCTTC,CASSLTGNYGYTF
TRBJ2-3,TRBV7-9,TRBD2,once,TGTGCCAGCAGCCCATCCCTCTGGACTAGCGGGAGTGGAGATACGCAGTATTTT,CASSPSLWTSGSGDTQYF
TRBJ2-3,TRBV5-1,TRBD2,-,TGCGCCAGCAGCGAGGCGGGAGAGCAGTATTTT,CASSEAGEQYF
TRBJ2-1,TRBV27,TRBD1,-,TGTGCCAGTTGCCCTCGGACAGGGTCCTACAATGAGCAGTTCTTC,CASCPRTGSYNEQFF
TRBJ1-1,TRBV27,-,-,TGTGCCAGCAGTTTTAGGGGGGGAAGTACTGAAGCTTTCTTT,CASSFRGGSTEAFF
TRBJ1-4,TRBV7-8,TRBD1,-,TGTGCCAGCAGCTTAGGGACAGGGAAGGGTGTCGGTGAAAAACTGTTTTTT,CASSLGTGKGVGEKLFF
TRBJ1-2,TRBV19,TRBD1,-,TGTGCCAGTAGCCGGGACAGGTTGCGTGGCTACACCTTC,CASSRDRLRGYTF
TRBJ2-7,TRBV25-1,TRBD2,few,TGTGCCAGCAGTGGTGGGCGGGAGGGCCTCTACGAGCAGTACTTC,CASSGGREGLYEQYF
TRBJ1-5,TRBV25-1,-,-,TGTGCCAGCAGTGAAATAGGGGGCAATCAGCCCCAGCATTTT,CASSEIGGNQPQHF
TRBJ2-7,TRBV5-1,-,-,TGCGCCAGCAGCTTGACAGGGAGCTCCTACGAGCAGTACTTC,CASSLTGSSYEQYF
TRBJ2-7,TRBV10-3,-,once,TGTGCCATCAGTGCTACAGGGTATGAGCAGTACTTC,CAISATGYEQYF
TRBJ1-2,TRBV15,-,-,TGTGCCACCAGCAGGGGACTCCGGGAAAGCAGGGGCTACACCTTC,CATSRGLRESRGYTF
TRBJ2-1,TRBV4-1,TRBD2,-,TGCGCCAGCAGCCCCGGGACTAGCGGGATAGATGAGCAGTTCTTC,CASSPGTSGIDEQFF
TRBJ1-3,TRBV6-5,TRBD1,-,TGTGCCAGCAGTTACTCTAGGGGGCAGGGCACCATATATTTT,CASSYSRGQGTIYF
TRBJ2-2,TRBV6-5,-,-,TGTGCCGGGGGGTCGCTCACCGGGGAGCTGTTTTTT,CAGGSLTGELFF
TRBJ2-7,TRBV6-1,-,-,TGTGCCAGCAGTGCCCTTAGGGGGGGCCACGAGCAGTACTTC,CASSALRGGHEQYF
TRBJ2-7,TRBV9,TRBD2,-,TGTGCCAGCAGCGTAGATCTAGCGGGCTCCTACGAGCAGTACTTC,CASSVDLAGSYEQYF
TRBJ2-1,TRBV5-1,-,-,TGCGCCAGCAGCTTGGCACCCTCAACTTACAATGAGCAGTTCTTC,CASSLAPSTYNEQFF
TRBJ2-7,TRBV30,-,-,TGTGCCTGGGGGCCCTCTGGGTCCTACGAGCAGTACTTC,CAWGPSGSYEQYF
TRBJ1-2,TRBV30,TRBD1,-,TGTGCCGGTTCAGGGGGCAACTATGGCTACACCTTC,CAGSGGNYGYTF
TRBJ1-3,TRBV6-6,-,-,TGTGCCAGCAGCTATTTTGAGGGCCGAGGAAACACCATATATTTT,CASSYFEGRGNTIYF
TRBJ2-7,TRBV11-2,TRBD1,-,TGTGCCAGCAGCTCCTCAGACAGGGCCAATTCCTACGAGCAGTACTTC,CASSSSDRANSYEQYF
TRBJ2-1,TRBV29-1,-,-,TGCAGCGTTGAAAGAGGTAATGAGCAGTTCTTC,CSVERGNEQFF